Listed below are T cell receptor beta chains from one sample, sequenced in a study of blood T cell repertoires in COVID-19. Clones were read by immunoSEQ multiplex PCR, and TCRdb kept only the in-frame ones, dropping some. The sample consists of about 48,000 clones, about 77% of them appearing once. Sequencing used peripheral blood. The receptors were sampled from a human donor with active or convalescent COVID-19. The donor label of this sample is uncertain. The CDR3 runs from the conserved cysteine through the conserved F or W. Fields, in order: clone size, V gene, J gene, CDR3 length, D gene, CDR3 protein, CDR3 DNA. The D gene is left open where the match is weak. Size is stated for part of the rows, as once, few or many counts, or as a class when the clone is expanded.

>many|TRBV6-2/TRBV6-3|TRBJ1-5|12|.
CASSIRNQPQHF
TGTGCCAGCAGTATCAGGAACCAGCCCCAGCATTTT
>.|TRBV5-1|TRBJ1-6|16|TRBD1
CASSLGQGAANSPLHF
TGCGCCAGCAGCTTGGGACAGGGGGCCGCGAATTCACCCCTCCACTTT
>.|TRBV30|TRBJ1-6|13|.
CAFAGQGYSPLHF
TGTGCCTTCGCCGGGCAGGGCTATTCACCCCTCCACTTT
>.|TRBV7-8|TRBJ2-1|9|.
CASGLEQFF
TGTGCCAGCGGACTTGAGCAGTTCTTC
>.|TRBV3-1/TRBV3-2|TRBJ2-1|18|.
CASSQDPPRGSSYNEQFF
TGTGCCAGCAGCCAAGATCCGCCTCGCGGCAGCTCCTACAATGAGCAGTTCTTC
>.|TRBV28|TRBJ1-5|13|TRBD1
CASSDRADQPQHF
TGTGCCAGCTCCGACAGGGCAGACCAGCCCCAGCATTTT
>.|TRBV7-3|TRBJ2-2|16|TRBD2
CASSHSSGVNTGELFF
TGTGCCAGCAGCCATTCTAGCGGGGTAAACACCGGGGAGCTGTTTTTT
>.|TRBV18|TRBJ2-7|14|TRBD1
CASSPGQGAREQYF
TGTGCCAGCTCACCGGGACAGGGGGCGCGGGAGCAGTACTTC
>.|TRBV28|TRBJ1-5|13|.
CASKQGQNQPQHF
TGTGCCAGCAAACAAGGACAAAATCAGCCCCAGCATTTT
>.|TRBV29-1|TRBJ1-2|13|TRBD1
CSATGEENYGYTF
TGCAGCGCTACAGGGGAGGAGAACTATGGCTACACCTTC
>.|TRBV25-1|TRBJ1-1|13|TRBD1
CASKGQGTTEAFF
TGTGCCAGCAAAGGACAGGGGACCACTGAAGCTTTCTTT
>few|TRBV19|TRBJ1-5|13|.
CASRLRSYQPQHF
TGTGCCAGTAGGTTAAGGAGCTATCAGCCCCAGCATTTT
>.|TRBV6-5|TRBJ1-3|13|.
CASKREAGNTIYF
TGTGCCAGCAAGAGGGAAGCTGGAAACACCATATATTTT
>.|TRBV11-3|TRBJ1-1|14|.
CASSEGSYNTEAFF
TGTGCCAGCAGCGAGGGATCCTACAACACTGAAGCTTTCTTT
>.|TRBV6-5|TRBJ1-5|14|.
CASSWWEGNQPQHF
TGTGCCAGCAGTTGGTGGGAGGGGAACCAGCCCCAGCATTTT
>.|TRBV7-3|TRBJ2-1|16|TRBD2
CASSLTSTSGSAEQFF
TGTGCCAGCAGCTTAACTTCTACTAGCGGGAGCGCCGAGCAGTTCTTC
>.|TRBV25-1|TRBJ2-3|14|.
CASSEWARGDTQYF
TGTGCCAGCAGTGAATGGGCCCGGGGAGATACGCAGTATTTT
>.|TRBV18|TRBJ2-5|13|.
CASSLEYQETQYF
TGTGCCAGCTCACTTGAGTACCAAGAGACCCAGTACTTC
>.|TRBV9|TRBJ2-3|16|.
CASSVAVVSTQITQYF
TGTGCCAGCAGCGTAGCGGTTGTGAGTACACAGATAACGCAGTATTTT
>few|TRBV6-4|TRBJ2-1|14|TRBD2
CASRAGVGYNEQFF
TGTGCCAGCAGAGCGGGAGTGGGCTACAATGAGCAGTTCTTC
>few|TRBV5-8|TRBJ1-5|13|.
CASSYQGPQPQHF
TGTGCCAGCAGCTATCAGGGCCCGCAGCCCCAGCATTTT
>.|TRBV29-1|TRBJ2-4|18|TRBD2
CSATGGTSGSLAKNIQYF
TGCAGCGCTACTGGGGGGACTAGCGGGAGTTTAGCCAAAAACATTCAGTACTTC
>.|TRBV11-1|TRBJ1-2|16|TRBD1
CASSAPGQGADYGYTF
TGTGCCAGCAGCGCCCCGGGACAGGGGGCAGACTATGGCTACACCTTC